The 19 T cell receptor beta chains listed next were all sequenced from one sample in a study of blood T cells in healthy people across ages. A second PCR, run for about 6 to 11 cycles, used a sample-barcoded 5' primer plus a J-beta primer mix. Via MiXCR, TCRdb re-called the 5' RACE reads, giving one row per CDR3 protein. This sample has about 1.8 million distinct CDR3 sequences, with about 49% found just once. The sample was blood. The receptor source for this set is a woman between 35 and 50 years old in good health.

V and J are TRBV29-1 and TRBJ2-5; 9 nucleotides match TRBD2. The ends lost 0 bases at V and 7 bases at J; junction bases unmatched: 15. The germline V gene has CDR1 SQVTM and CDR2 ANQGSEA. The length of the CDR3 is 17 residues. The CDR3 loop reads CSVEDINWRGGLGTQYF. The CDR3 DNA follows: TGCAGCGTTGAAGATATCAACTGGCGGGGGGGCCTTGGGACCCAGTACTTC.

The chain recombines TRBV20-1 with TRBJ2-3; the match to TRBD2 covers 10 bases. The CDR3 covers 14 residues. J was trimmed by 5 bases and V by 5 bases; bases with no gene match: 7. In germline, CDR1 is DFQATT, CDR2 SNEGSKA (reference sequence). In DNA, the CDR3 is TGCAGTGCTTTTAGCGGGGGGCTAGGAGATACGCAGTATTTT. It encodes CSAFSGGLGDTQYF.

This clonotype has only a few counts. The chain links TRBV28 to TRBJ2-7; no clear D. The CDR3 has 12 residues. Trimming shortened V by 7 bases and J by 3 bases, and 10 bases separated the two germline ends. Germline V gene data show CDR1 as MDHEN and CDR2 as SYDVKM. CDR3 coding DNA: TGTGCCAGCACCGGCCCCATCTACGAGCAGTACTTC. Translating gives CASTGPIYEQYF.

This clonotype was recorded only once. A much larger clone differs from this one at a single base, so this may be a read error. The CDR3 region is CVSSELAGGLETQYF. The CDR3 DNA follows: TGTGTCAGCAGTGAACTAGCGGGGGGGCTGGAGACCCAGTACTTC. The genes are TRBV6-1 and TRBJ2-7, with TRBD2 matching over 13 bases. The DNA end is a closer match to TRBJ2-5, so the J assignment may be wrong. CDR1 and CDR2 (germline): MNHNS, SASEGT. The CDR3 loop spans 15 amino acids.

The chain carries TRBV10-3 and TRBJ1-2; tentatively, D is TRBD1 (5 bases). Trimming removed 11 bases at V and 4 bases at J, with 11 bases between. The CDR3 has 11 amino acids. CDR1 and CDR2 from the germline V gene are ENHRY and SYGVKD. The CDR3 reads CAYRDSYGYTF. The CDR3 nucleotides read TGTGCCTACCGGGACTCCTATGGCTACACCTTC.

The genes are TRBV3-1 and TRBJ2-3, with D perhaps matching TRBD2 (5 bases). V gave up 0 bases and J gave up 4 bases, with 11 bases separating them. Germline assignment: CDR1 LGHDT and CDR2 YNNKEL (reference sequence). The CDR3 contains 15 residues. The CDR3, as DNA: TGTGCCAGCAGCCAAGAATGGAGGTCGGCAGATACGCAGTATTTT. Protein: CASSQEWRSADTQYF.

J is TRBJ2-3 and V is TRBV20-1; 10 bases are a match to TRBD2. The CDR3 runs to 15 residues. V lost 3 bases and J lost 5; bases outside the gene matches: 8. Germline CDR1 reads DFQATT; CDR2 reads SNEGSKA (reference sequence). The CDR3 reads CSARTSGGEGDTQYF. CDR3 nucleotides: TGCAGTGCTAGGACCAGCGGGGGGGAGGGAGATACGCAGTATTTT.

This clonotype came up a few times. V and J are TRBV9 and TRBJ2-5; 7 nucleotides align to TRBD2. This CDR3 comprises 14 residues. V lost 0 bases, J lost 4 bases, and 3 bases stayed unmatched. Germline CDR1 and CDR2: SGDLS and YYNGEE. CDR3 protein: CASSVGLAAETQYF. The CDR3 DNA is TGTGCCAGCAGCGTAGGACTAGCAGCAGAGACCCAGTACTTC. Looking up the rest from reference TRBV9 and TRBJ2-5 gives the full variable domain: DSGVTQTPKHLITATGQRVTLRCSPRSGDLSVYWYQQSLDQGLQFLIQYYNGEERAKGNILERFSAQQFPDLHSELNLSSLELGDSALYFCASSVGLAAETQYFGPGTRLLVL.

This clonotype was recorded a few times. In nucleotides, the CDR3 is TGTGCCAGCAGCTACGACCCGGGGGGCCTCCTGGAGCAGTTCTTC. It is translated as CASSYDPGGLLEQFF. J is TRBJ2-1 and V is TRBV27, with a tentative D call TRBD2 (7 bases). This CDR3 has 15 amino acids. Trimming pared 6 bases from V and 10 bases from J, leaving 22 bases between. In germline, CDR1 is MNHEY, CDR2 SMNVEV (reference sequence).

V and J are TRBV6-5 and TRBJ1-5, with a possible D match to TRBD1 (5 bases). Germline V gene lookup returns CDR1 MNHEY and CDR2 SVGAGI. Trimming cost V 6 bases and J 7 bases, with 10 bases left between them. The CDR3 totals 12 residues. The DNA for the CDR3 is TGTGCCAGCAGGGCTAAGGGGCAGCCCCAGCATTTT. It encodes CASRAKGQPQHF.

The genes are TRBV29-1 and TRBJ1-1; a weak D match, TRBD1 (5 bases). The CDR3 is 13 amino acids. Germline V gene data show CDR1 as SQVTM and CDR2 as ANQGSEA. V dropped 3 bases and J dropped 5 bases, with 13 bases sitting between them. As DNA, the CDR3 is TGCAGCGTTGAGATAGGGGCCGGGACTGAAGCTTTCTTT. Translation: CSVEIGAGTEAFF. Full variable domain (remainder filled in from reference TRBV29-1 and TRBJ1-1): SAVISQKPSRDICQRGTSLTIQCQVDSQVTMMFWYRQQPGQSLTLIATANQGSEATYESGFVIDKFPISRPNLTFSTLTVSNMSPEDSSIYLCSVEIGAGTEAFFGQGTRLTVV.

Only one count was recorded for this clonotype. CDR3 in amino acids: CASKTGQIGTEAFF. The CDR3 DNA reads TGTGCCAGCAAGACGGGACAGATTGGGACTGAAGCTTTCTTT. This chain joins TRBV6-5 and TRBJ1-1, with TRBD1 identical over 7 bases. Per the germline V gene, CDR1 is MNHEY and CDR2 is SVGAGI. This CDR3 is 14 amino acids long. V lost 7 bases to trimming and J lost 5 bases; unmatched junction nucleotides: 10.

This clonotype was counted a few times. CDR3 amino acids: CASTSRTDTQYF. The CDR3, as DNA: TGTGCCAGCACCTCAAGGACAGATACGCAGTATTTT. The chain links TRBV27 to TRBJ2-3; unclear D gene. The CDR3 runs 12 residues. Trimming cost V 7 bases and J 3 bases, with 8 bases left between them. The germline gives CDR1 MNHEY, CDR2 SMNVEV (reference sequence).

Of note for this clonotype: One end of the junction varies from germline; a read error may be responsible. The V and J genes are TRBV6-4 and TRBJ1-2; D is unclear. CDR1 and CDR2 (germline): MRHNA, SNTAGT. The CDR3 loop spans 15 amino acids. CDR3 sequence reads: CASSAEDYPNYSYTF. The CDR3 bases are TGTGCCAGCAGTGCCGAGGATTACCCAAACTATAGCTACACCTTC.

This chain connects TRBV6-4 to TRBJ2-3, with 7 bases matching TRBD2. The J segment lost 4 bases and the V segment lost 3 bases, leaving 10 bases of the junction unmatched. Germline CDR1 is MRHNA and CDR2 is SNTAGT. The CDR3 has 16 amino acids. The CDR3 coding sequence is TGTGCCAGCAGTGAGGGGGAGGCTAGCGGATCAGATACGCAGTATTTT. Its translation: CASSEGEASGSDTQYF.

The chain has TRBV12-3 or TRBV12-4 and TRBJ1-1, with D perhaps TRBD1 (6 bases). V lost 7 bases, J lost 5 bases, and 17 bases lay in between. CDR3 size: 14 residues. This CDR3 is CASILTGGWTEAFF. CDR3 nucleotide sequence: TGTGCCAGCATTTTGACAGGTGGGTGGACTGAAGCTTTCTTT.

The rearrangement uses TRBV5-1 and TRBJ2-5; TRBD1 aligns across 7 bases. The CDR3 length is 13 residues. Trimming removed 4 bases from V and 6 bases from J; junction bases left unmatched: 6. Germline CDR1 SGHRS, CDR2 YFSETQ. The CDR3 here is CASSVPGQKTQYF. The CDR3 nucleotides read TGCGCCAGCAGCGTACCGGGACAGAAGACCCAGTACTTC.

J is TRBJ2-6 and V is TRBV20-1, with D uncertain. Between the trimmed V and J ends, which lost 0 bases and 2 bases, there was a span of 11 bases. There are 16 residues in the CDR3. Germline V gene sequence: CDR1 DFQATT, CDR2 SNEGSKA (reference sequence). The CDR3 here is CSARDPTFAGANVLTF. In DNA form, the CDR3 reads TGCAGTGCTAGAGATCCTACGTTCGCTGGGGCCAACGTCCTGACTTTC.

This clonotype was detected only a few times. V and J are TRBV28 and TRBJ2-3; D uncertain. V shed 4 bases and J shed 0 bases, with 11 bases lying between them. This CDR3 spans 15 amino acids. Germline loops: CDR1 MDHEN, CDR2 SYDVKM. CDR3 amino acids: CASSYVGSSTDTQYF. The CDR3 DNA reads as TGTGCCAGCAGTTATGTGGGATCTAGCACAGATACGCAGTATTTT.